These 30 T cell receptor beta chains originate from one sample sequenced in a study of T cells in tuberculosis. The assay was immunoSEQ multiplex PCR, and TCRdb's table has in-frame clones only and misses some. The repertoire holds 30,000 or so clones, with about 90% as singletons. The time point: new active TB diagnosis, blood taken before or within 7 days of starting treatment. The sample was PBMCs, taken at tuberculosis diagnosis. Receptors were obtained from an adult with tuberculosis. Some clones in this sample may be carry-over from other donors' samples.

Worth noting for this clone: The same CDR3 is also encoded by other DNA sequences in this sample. The CDR3 here is CASSVALFGNTIYF. The CDR3 region has the DNA TGTGCCAGCAGCGTAGCCCTGTTCGGAAACACCATATATTTT. The gene calls are TRBV9 and TRBJ1-3; no clear D. Trimming left V 0 bases short and J 4 bases short, with 8 bases between. Germline lookup yields CDR1 SGDLS and CDR2 YYNGEE. This CDR3 contains 14 residues.

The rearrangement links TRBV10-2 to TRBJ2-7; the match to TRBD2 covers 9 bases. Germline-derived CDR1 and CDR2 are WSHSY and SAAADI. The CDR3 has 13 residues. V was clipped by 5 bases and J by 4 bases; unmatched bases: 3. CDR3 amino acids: CASSNLAGYEQYF. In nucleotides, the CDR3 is TGCGCCAGCAGTAATCTAGCGGGGTACGAGCAGTACTTC.

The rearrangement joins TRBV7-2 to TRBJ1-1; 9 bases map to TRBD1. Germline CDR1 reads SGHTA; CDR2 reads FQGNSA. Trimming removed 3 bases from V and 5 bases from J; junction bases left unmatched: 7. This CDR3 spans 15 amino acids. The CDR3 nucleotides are TGTGCCAGCAGCTTGAGGACAGGGGAGGGAACTGAAGCTTTCTTT. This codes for CASSLRTGEGTEAFF.

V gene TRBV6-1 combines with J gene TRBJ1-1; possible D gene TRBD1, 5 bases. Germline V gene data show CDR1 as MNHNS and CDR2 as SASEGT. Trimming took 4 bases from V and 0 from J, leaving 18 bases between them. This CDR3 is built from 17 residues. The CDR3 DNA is TGTGCCAGCAGTGGGGGAGGGGTTTTCCGTGTGAACACTGAAGCTTTCTTT. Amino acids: CASSGGGVFRVNTEAFF.

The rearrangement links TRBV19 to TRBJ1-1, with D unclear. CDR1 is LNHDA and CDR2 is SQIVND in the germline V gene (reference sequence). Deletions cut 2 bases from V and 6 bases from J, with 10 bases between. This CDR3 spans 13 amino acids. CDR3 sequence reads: CASSIHLGAEAFF. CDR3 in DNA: TGTGCCAGTAGTATACACCTAGGAGCTGAAGCTTTCTTT.

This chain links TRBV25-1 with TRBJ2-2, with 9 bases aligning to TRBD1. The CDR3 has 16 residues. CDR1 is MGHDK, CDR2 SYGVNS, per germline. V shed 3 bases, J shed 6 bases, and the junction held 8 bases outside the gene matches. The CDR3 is CASSDHGQGNPGELFF. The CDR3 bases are TGTGCCAGCAGTGATCACGGACAGGGGAATCCCGGGGAGCTGTTTTTT.

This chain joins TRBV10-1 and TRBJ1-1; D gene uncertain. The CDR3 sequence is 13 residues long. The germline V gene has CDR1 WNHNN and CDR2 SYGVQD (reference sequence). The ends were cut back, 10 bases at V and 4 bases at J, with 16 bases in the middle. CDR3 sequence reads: CATSSGVVTEAFF. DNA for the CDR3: TGCGCCACCTCATCCGGGGTGGTCACTGAAGCTTTCTTT.

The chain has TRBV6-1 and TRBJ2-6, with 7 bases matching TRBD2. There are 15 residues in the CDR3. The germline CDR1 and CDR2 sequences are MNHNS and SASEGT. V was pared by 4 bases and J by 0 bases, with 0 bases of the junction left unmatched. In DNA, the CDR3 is TGTGCCAGCAGTGGGGGGGGCTCTGGGGCCAACGTCCTGACTTTC. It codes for CASSGGGSGANVLTF.

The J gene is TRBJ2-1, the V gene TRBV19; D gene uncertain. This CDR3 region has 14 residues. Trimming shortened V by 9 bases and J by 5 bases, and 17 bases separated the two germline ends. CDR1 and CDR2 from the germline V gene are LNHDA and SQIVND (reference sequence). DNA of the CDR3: TGTGCCAGCCTATCCTATGACAATAACAATGAGCAGTTCTTC. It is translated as CASLSYDNNNEQFF.

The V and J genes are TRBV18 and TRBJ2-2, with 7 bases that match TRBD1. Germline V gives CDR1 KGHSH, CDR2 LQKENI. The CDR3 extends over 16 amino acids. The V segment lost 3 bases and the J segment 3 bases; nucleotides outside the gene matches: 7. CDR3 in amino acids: CASSPRQGADTGELFF. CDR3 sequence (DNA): TGTGCCAGCTCACCCAGACAGGGTGCGGACACCGGGGAGCTGTTTTTT.

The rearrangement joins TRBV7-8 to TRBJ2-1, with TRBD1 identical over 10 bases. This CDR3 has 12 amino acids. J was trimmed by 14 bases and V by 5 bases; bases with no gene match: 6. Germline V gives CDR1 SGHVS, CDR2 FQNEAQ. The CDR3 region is CASSLGQGDKFF. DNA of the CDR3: TGTGCCAGCAGCCTAGGACAGGGGGACAAGTTCTTC. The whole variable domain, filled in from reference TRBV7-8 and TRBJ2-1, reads GAGVSQSPRYKVAKRGQDVALRCDPISGHVSLFWYQQALGQGPEFLTYFQNEAQLDKSGLPSDRFFAERPEGSVSTLKIQRTQQEDSAVYLCASSLGQGDKFFGPGTRLTVL.

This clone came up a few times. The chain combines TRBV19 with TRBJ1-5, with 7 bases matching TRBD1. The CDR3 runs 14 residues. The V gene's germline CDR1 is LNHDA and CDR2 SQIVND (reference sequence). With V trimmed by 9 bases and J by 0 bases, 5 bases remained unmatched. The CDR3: CASTGQYSNQPQHF. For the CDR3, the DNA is TGTGCCAGCACGGGACAGTATAGCAATCAGCCCCAGCATTTT.

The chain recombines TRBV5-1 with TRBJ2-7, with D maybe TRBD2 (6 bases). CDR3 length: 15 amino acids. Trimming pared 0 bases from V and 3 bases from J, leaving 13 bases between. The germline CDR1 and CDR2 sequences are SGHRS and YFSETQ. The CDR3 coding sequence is TGCGCCAGCAGCTTGGGGGGACTGGAAGACTACGAGCAGTACTTC. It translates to CASSLGGLEDYEQYF.

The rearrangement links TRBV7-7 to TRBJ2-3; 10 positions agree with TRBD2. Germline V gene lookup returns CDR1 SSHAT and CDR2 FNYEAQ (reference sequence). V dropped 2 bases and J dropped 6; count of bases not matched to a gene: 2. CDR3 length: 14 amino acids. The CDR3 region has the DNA TGTGCCAGCAGCTTAACTAGCGGGGTGGATACGCAGTATTTT. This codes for CASSLTSGVDTQYF.

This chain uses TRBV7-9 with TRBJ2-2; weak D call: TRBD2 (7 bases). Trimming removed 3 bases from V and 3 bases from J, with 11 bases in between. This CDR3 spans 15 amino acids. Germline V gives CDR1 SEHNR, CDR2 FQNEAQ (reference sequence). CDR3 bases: TGTGCCAGCAGCTTGGCGGGGGCCTACACCGGGGAGCTGTTTTTT. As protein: CASSLAGAYTGELFF.

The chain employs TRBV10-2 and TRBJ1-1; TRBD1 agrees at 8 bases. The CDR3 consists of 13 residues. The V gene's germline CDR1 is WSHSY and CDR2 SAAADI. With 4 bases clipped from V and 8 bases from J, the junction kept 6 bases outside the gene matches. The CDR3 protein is CASSGGTGGEAFF. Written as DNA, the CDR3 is TGCGCCAGCAGTGGGGGGACAGGAGGAGAAGCTTTCTTT.

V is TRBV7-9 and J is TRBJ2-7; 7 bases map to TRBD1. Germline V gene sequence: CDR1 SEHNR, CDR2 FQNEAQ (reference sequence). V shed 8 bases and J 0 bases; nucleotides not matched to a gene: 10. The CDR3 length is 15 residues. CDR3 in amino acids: CASYSPGQLSYEQYF. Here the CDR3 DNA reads TGTGCCAGCTACTCACCGGGACAGCTCTCCTACGAGCAGTACTTC.

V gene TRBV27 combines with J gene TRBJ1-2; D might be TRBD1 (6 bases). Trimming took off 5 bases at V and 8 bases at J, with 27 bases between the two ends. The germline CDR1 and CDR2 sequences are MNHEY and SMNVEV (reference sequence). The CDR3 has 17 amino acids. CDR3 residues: CASSPHPDDRPGGGYTF. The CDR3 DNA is TGTGCCAGCAGTCCGCACCCCGACGACAGGCCCGGTGGCGGCTACACCTTC.

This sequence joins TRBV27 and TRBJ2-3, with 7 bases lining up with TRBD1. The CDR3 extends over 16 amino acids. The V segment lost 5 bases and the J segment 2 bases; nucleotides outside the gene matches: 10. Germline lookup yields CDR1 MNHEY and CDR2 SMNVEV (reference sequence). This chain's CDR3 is CASSQDIQGFTDTQYF. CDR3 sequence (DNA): TGTGCCAGCAGTCAGGATATACAGGGGTTCACAGATACGCAGTATTTT.

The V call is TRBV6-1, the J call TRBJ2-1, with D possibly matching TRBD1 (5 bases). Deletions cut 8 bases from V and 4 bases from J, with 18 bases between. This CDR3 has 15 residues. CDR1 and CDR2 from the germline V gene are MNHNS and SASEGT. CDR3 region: CASGYRGKIYNEQFF. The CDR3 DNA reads TGTGCCAGCGGGTATAGGGGCAAAATATACAATGAGCAGTTCTTC.

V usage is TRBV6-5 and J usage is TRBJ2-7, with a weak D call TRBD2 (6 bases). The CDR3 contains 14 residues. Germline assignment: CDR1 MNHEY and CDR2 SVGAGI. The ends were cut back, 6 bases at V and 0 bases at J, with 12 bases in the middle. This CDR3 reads CASRRTKLSYEQYF. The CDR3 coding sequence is TGTGCCAGCAGGAGGACTAAACTCTCCTACGAGCAGTACTTC.

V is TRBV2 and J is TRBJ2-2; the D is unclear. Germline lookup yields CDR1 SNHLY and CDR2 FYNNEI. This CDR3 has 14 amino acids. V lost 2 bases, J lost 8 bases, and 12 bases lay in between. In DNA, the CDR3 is TGTGCCAGCAGTGAATCACCTCAGGCTGGGGAGCTGTTTTTT. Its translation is CASSESPQAGELFF.

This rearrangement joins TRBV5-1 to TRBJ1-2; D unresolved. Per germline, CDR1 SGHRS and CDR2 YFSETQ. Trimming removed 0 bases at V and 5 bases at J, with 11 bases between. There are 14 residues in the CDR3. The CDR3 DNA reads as TGCGCCAGCAGCTTGGAGCATCAGAGGTATGGCTACACCTTC. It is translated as CASSLEHQRYGYTF.

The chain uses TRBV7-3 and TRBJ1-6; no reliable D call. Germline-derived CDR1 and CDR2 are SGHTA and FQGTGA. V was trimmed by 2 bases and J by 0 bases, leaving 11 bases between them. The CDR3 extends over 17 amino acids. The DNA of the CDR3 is TGTGCCAGCAGCTTAGAGGCGGGGAGCTCCTATAATTCACCCCTCCACTTT. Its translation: CASSLEAGSSYNSPLHF.

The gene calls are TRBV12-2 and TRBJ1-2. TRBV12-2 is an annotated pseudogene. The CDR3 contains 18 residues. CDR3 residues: CASRLPSPTREPAYGYTF. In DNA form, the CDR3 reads TGTGCAAGTCGCTTACCTTCCCCCACCCGCGAGCCCGCTTATGGCTACACCTTC.

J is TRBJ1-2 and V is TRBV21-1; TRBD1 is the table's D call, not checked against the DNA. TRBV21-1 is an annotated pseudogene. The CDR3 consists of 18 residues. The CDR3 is CASSKLEWDRKHNYGYTF. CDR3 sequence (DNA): TGTGCCAGCAGCAAACTGGAATGGGACAGAAAACACAACTATGGCTACACCTTC.

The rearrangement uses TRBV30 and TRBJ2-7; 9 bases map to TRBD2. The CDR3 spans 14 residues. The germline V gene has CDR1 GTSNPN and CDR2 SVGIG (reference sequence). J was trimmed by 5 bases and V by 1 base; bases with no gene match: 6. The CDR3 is CAWSELAGNDEQYF. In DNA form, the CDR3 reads TGTGCCTGGAGTGAACTAGCGGGTAACGACGAGCAGTACTTC.

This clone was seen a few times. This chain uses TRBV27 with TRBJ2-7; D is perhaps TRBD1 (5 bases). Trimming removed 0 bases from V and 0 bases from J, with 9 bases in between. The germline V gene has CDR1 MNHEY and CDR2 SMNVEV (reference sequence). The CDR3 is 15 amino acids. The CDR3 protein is CASSLSGQYSYEQYF. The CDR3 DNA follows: TGTGCCAGCAGTTTATCAGGACAATACTCCTACGAGCAGTACTTC.

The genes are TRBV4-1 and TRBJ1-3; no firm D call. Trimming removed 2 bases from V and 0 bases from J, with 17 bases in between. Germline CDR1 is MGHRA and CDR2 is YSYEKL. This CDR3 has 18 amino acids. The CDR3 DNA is TGCGCCAGCAGCCAACTCGATATGGGCTTCATCTCTGGAAACACCATATATTTT. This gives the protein CASSQLDMGFISGNTIYF.

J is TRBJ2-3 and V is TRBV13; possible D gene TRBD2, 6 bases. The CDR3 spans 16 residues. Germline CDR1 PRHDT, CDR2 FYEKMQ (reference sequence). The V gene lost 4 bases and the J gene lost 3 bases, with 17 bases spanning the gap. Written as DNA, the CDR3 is TGTGCCAGCAGCTCCGGCGCAGTGCGGGGTACAGATACGCAGTATTTT. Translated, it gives CASSSGAVRGTDTQYF. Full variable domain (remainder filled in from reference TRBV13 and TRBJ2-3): AAGVIQSPRHLIKEKRETATLKCYPIPRHDTVYWYQQGPGQDPQFLISFYEKMQSDKGSIPDRFSAQQFSDYHSELNMSSLELGDSALYFCASSSGAVRGTDTQYFGPGTRLTVL.